These T cell receptor beta chains were read from a single sample in a study of read filtering for tumor transcriptome and immune sequencing. MiXCR was run by TCRdb on the reads, yielding one entry per CDR3 protein. Found here are 50,000 to 65,000 distinct CDR3 sequences, roughly an eighth of them singletons; the top ten hold approximately 16%. The source material was a population of CD138-negative cells sorted from bone marrow. Every receptor here comes from a donor at least 40 years old with multiple myeloma. The CDR3 runs from the conserved cysteine through the conserved F or W. Each record gives: D gene, J gene, V gene, clone size, CDR3 protein, CDR3 DNA. The D gene is left open where the match is weak. Rows may omit the clone size; those that give it use once, few, many or a size class.

. | TRBJ1-1 | TRBV30 | many | CAWVRSLDTEAFF | TGTGCCTGGGTACGGTCGTTGGACACTGAAGCTTTCTTT
. | TRBJ1-2 | TRBV12-3/TRBV12-4 | . | CASSLVGLTHGYTF | TGTGCCAGCAGTTTAGTGGGCCTCACCCATGGCTATACCTTC
. | TRBJ2-7 | TRBV6-2/TRBV6-3 | many | CASSNRHFYEQYF | TGTGCCAGCAGTAACCGACACTTCTACGAGCAGTACTTC
TRBD1 | TRBJ2-1 | TRBV5-1 | . | CASSLVQGANSNEQFF | TGCGCCAGCAGCTTGGTGCAGGGGGCGAACAGCAATGAGCAGTTCTTC
. | TRBJ2-7 | TRBV7-6 | . | CASSITYRDDYEQYF | TGTGCCAGCAGCATTACCTACCGGGACGACTACGAGCAGTACTTC
. | TRBJ2-3 | TRBV20-1 | . | CNARPRGVVTDTQYF | TGCAATGCTAGGCCCAGGGGAGTTGTGACAGATACGCAGTATTTT
. | TRBJ1-1 | TRBV6-5 | many | CASSYSENTEAFF | TGTGCCAGCAGTTACTCAGAGAACACTGAAGCTTTCTTT
TRBD1 | TRBJ1-5 | TRBV29-1 | many | CSAGQGDNQPQHF | TGCAGCGCCGGACAGGGGGACAATCAGCCCCAGCATTTT
. | TRBJ1-5 | TRBV4-2 | many | CASSQDGRGNQPQHF | TGTGCCAGCAGCCAAGATGGTCGAGGCAATCAGCCCCAGCATTTT
TRBD2 | TRBJ2-3 | TRBV20-1 | many | CSARATSGGGPDTQYF | TGCAGTGCTAGAGCAACTAGCGGGGGTGGCCCAGATACGCAGTATTTT
. | TRBJ2-1 | TRBV2 | many | CASISLAFYNEQFF | TGTGCCAGCATTTCTCTAGCGTTCTACAATGAGCAGTTCTTC
. | TRBJ1-1 | TRBV20-1 | few | CSALGGSTNTEAFF | TGCAGTGCCCTCGGGGGATCAACTAACACTGAAGCTTTCTTT
. | TRBJ2-3 | TRBV2 | many | CATRTTDTQYF | TGTGCCACCAGAACCACAGATACGCAGTATTTT
. | TRBJ2-6 | TRBV5-1 | many | CASSLGDAYSGANVLTF | TGCGCCAGCAGCTTGGGGGACGCCTACTCTGGGGCCAACGTCCTGACTTTC
. | TRBJ1-3 | TRBV20-1 | many | CSAPGGADTIYF | TGCAGTGCCCCGGGGGGGGCCGACACCATATATTTT
. | TRBJ2-1 | TRBV6-2/TRBV6-3 | many | CASSYSPSSGIYNEQFF | TGTGCCAGCAGTTACTCGCCGTCTAGTGGGATCTACAATGAGCAGTTCTTC
. | TRBJ2-7 | TRBV10-3 | few | CAITQGASGAVSYEQYF | TGTGCCATCACTCAGGGAGCCTCAGGGGCCGTCTCCTACGAGCAGTACTTC
. | TRBJ1-5 | TRBV6-1 | many | CASSDWGRNQPQHF | TGTGCCAGCAGTGACTGGGGGAGGAATCAGCCCCAGCATTTT
. | TRBJ2-6 | TRBV19 | many | CASIGRSSGANVLTF | TGTGCCAGTATTGGCAGGAGCTCTGGGGCCAACGTCCTGACTTTC
. | TRBJ2-1 | TRBV11-2 | few | CASSAGHGGHNEQFF | TGTGCCAGCAGCGCGGGACACGGGGGGCACAATGAGCAGTTCTTC
TRBD1 | TRBJ1-4 | TRBV5-1 | many | CASSGTGYEKLFF | TGCGCCAGCAGCGGGACAGGGTATGAAAAACTGTTTTTT
. | TRBJ2-5 | TRBV20-1 | few | CSARDSGSSGETQHF | TGCAGTGCTAGAGATTCGGGGTCCTCCGGGGAGACCCAGCACTTC
TRBD1 | TRBJ2-3 | TRBV5-1 | many | CASSLGRQGAGADTQYF | TGCGCCAGCAGCTTGGGGCGACAGGGGGCAGGGGCAGATACGCAGTATTTT
TRBD1 | TRBJ2-3 | TRBV20-1 | many | CSALAQGATDTQYF | TGCAGTGCCCTGGCTCAGGGGGCCACAGATACGCAGTATTTT
. | TRBJ2-1 | TRBV3-1 | many | CASSQTDSEQFF | TGTGCCAGCAGCCAAACCGACAGTGAGCAGTTCTTC
. | TRBJ1-5 | TRBV7-2 | many | CASSPSDSRNQPQHF | TGTGCCAGCAGCCCTTCGGACAGCCGCAATCAGCCCCAGCATTTT
. | TRBJ1-2 | TRBV6-5 | many | CASSYSGVGPEKKNYGYTF | TGTGCCAGCAGTTATTCGGGGGTAGGGCCGGAAAAAAAGAACTATGGCTACACCTTC
TRBD2 | TRBJ2-1 | TRBV19 | few | CASRARGGSYNEQFF | TGTGCCAGTAGGGCGCGGGGGGGCTCCTACAATGAGCAGTTCTTC
. | TRBJ1-1 | TRBV12-3/TRBV12-4 | many | CASRPQRTMNTEAFF | TGTGCCAGCAGACCACAGCGGACAATGAACACTGAAGCTTTCTTT
TRBD1 | TRBJ1-5 | TRBV19 | . | CASSRTGQTQPQHF | TGTGCCAGTAGTCGGACAGGTCAAACTCAGCCCCAGCATTTT
. | TRBJ1-5 | TRBV7-3 | many | CASSLAQAGDTQPQHF | TGTGCCAGCAGCTTAGCTCAGGCAGGGGACACTCAGCCCCAGCATTTT
TRBD1 | TRBJ1-3 | TRBV18 | . | CASSLEGQSSGNTIYF | TGTGCCAGCTCACTCGAGGGACAGAGCTCTGGAAACACCATATATTTT
TRBD1 | TRBJ1-3 | TRBV4-2 | many | CASSLTSGQGGGNTIYF | TGTGCCAGCAGCCTAACCTCGGGACAGGGGGGAGGAAACACCATATATTTT
TRBD2 | TRBJ2-1 | TRBV5-6 | few | CASSLAFSGPSYNGQFF | TGTGCCAGCAGCTTGGCCTTTAGCGGGCCCTCCTACAATGGGCAGTTCTTC
. | TRBJ2-4 | TRBV29-1 | many | CSVAYYQGLLAKNIQYF | TGCAGCGTCGCGTACTATCAGGGCCTCCTAGCCAAAAACATTCAGTACTTC
TRBD1 | TRBJ1-1 | TRBV6-6 | many | CASIGQGKTEAFF | TGTGCCAGCATAGGACAGGGCAAGACTGAAGCTTTCTTT
. | TRBJ1-5 | TRBV3-1 | many | CASSQGINQPQHF | TGTGCCAGCAGCCAAGGCATCAATCAGCCCCAGCATTTT